Given below is one T cell receptor beta chain in context. There are 15 residues in the CDR3. The germline V gene encodes CDR1 MDHEN and CDR2 SYDVKM. The V gene end was trimmed by 6 bases and the J gene end by 4 bases; junction bases not matched to a gene: 6. This specimen belongs to a study of T cells in Graves' hyperthyroidism and ophthalmopathy. RNA transcripts yielded amplified TCR beta CDR3 regions. Researchers ran a first-round RT-PCR on the TCR CDR3 using the HTBI primer set. Each CDR3 protein is one row after TCRdb ran MiXCR on the multiplex PCR reads. The sample records about 500,000 distinct CDR3 sequences, around 16% being singletons.

The sequence was collected from a woman younger than 45 with Graves' ophthalmopathy. Sample: blood. The chain carries TRBV28 and TRBJ2-6, with 7 bases matching TRBD1. The CDR3 reads CASRLTGVGANVLTF. Written as DNA, the CDR3 is TGTGCCAGCAGATTAACAGGGGTCGGGGCCAACGTCCTGACTTTC.